The 12 T cell receptor beta chains in this list originate from one sample, sequenced in a study of CD8 T cells in ankylosing spondylitis. TCRdb fed the 5' RACE reads into MiXCR, producing one record per CDR3 protein. The sample lists 250,000 or so distinct CDR3 sequences, under 20% seen once, with around 30% in the top ten. The sequencing sample was made of blood, either unsorted or a sorted T cell fraction (not recorded which). All receptors derive from a male donor with ankylosing spondylitis or in good health (not recorded which).

This clonotype was detected many times. The V gene is TRBV4-3, the J gene TRBJ1-1, with D unresolved. CDR1 and CDR2 from the germline V gene are LGHNA and YSLEER. This CDR3 region has 13 residues. The ends were cut back, 0 bases at V and 7 bases at J, with 9 bases in the middle. The CDR3 reads CASSQDYGSEAFF. The CDR3 region has the DNA TGCGCCAGCAGCCAAGATTATGGCAGTGAAGCTTTCTTT.

In its sample, this clonotype was seen a few times. CDR3 region: CASSLAVPGAMTGETQYF. The CDR3 nucleotides read TGTGCCAGCAGTTTAGCCGTCCCGGGAGCTATGACTGGGGAGACCCAGTACTTC. The genes are TRBV28 and TRBJ2-5, with a possible D match to TRBD2 (6 bases). V gave up 2 bases and J gave up 5 bases, with 24 bases separating them. The CDR3 is 18 residues long. CDR1 and CDR2 from the germline V gene are MDHEN and SYDVKM.

There are many counts of this clonotype. V and J are TRBV20-1 and TRBJ2-7, with 13 bases lining up with TRBD2. The germline V gene has CDR1 DFQATT and CDR2 SNEGSKA (reference sequence). CDR3 size: 17 residues. Trimming took 5 bases from V and 0 from J; bases not matched to a gene: 10. CDR3 DNA: TGCAGTGCTGAGGGACTAGCGGGATCCCCGTCCTCCTACGAGCAGTACTTC. It translates to CSAEGLAGSPSSYEQYF.

This clonotype was seen only a few times. The chain employs TRBV27 and TRBJ2-1; D is undetermined. Trimming pared 2 bases from V and 0 bases from J, leaving 8 bases between. The CDR3 runs to 15 residues. CDR1 and CDR2 (germline): MNHEY, SMNVEV (reference sequence). CDR3 loop: CASSLGSDSYNEQFF. DNA for the CDR3: TGTGCCAGCAGTTTAGGGTCGGACTCCTACAATGAGCAGTTCTTC.

The rearrangement links TRBV6-1 to TRBJ1-4, with 7 bases fitting TRBD1. The V gene's germline CDR1 is MNHNS and CDR2 SASEGT. This CDR3 has 14 residues. The V segment lost 5 bases and the J segment 6 bases; nucleotides outside the gene matches: 6. CDR3 residues: CASSRDSPYEKLFF. The CDR3 DNA follows: TGTGCCAGCAGTCGGGACAGTCCCTATGAAAAACTGTTTTTT.

This chain connects TRBV12-3 or TRBV12-4 to TRBJ2-7, with TRBD2 matching 8 bases. The V gene end was trimmed by 3 bases and the J gene end by 6 bases; junction bases not matched to a gene: 10. This CDR3 comprises 15 residues. The CDR3 is CASSLEAGGWGEQYF. The CDR3 nucleotides are TGTGCCAGCAGTTTGGAGGCGGGAGGTTGGGGCGAGCAGTACTTC.

This sequence joins TRBV12-3 or TRBV12-4 and TRBJ2-7; D is perhaps TRBD2 (5 bases). V lost 7 bases and J lost 6, with 19 bases in between. The CDR3 covers 14 residues. CDR3 loop: CASTPAGLVSEQYF. The CDR3 DNA follows: TGTGCCAGCACCCCGGCGGGCCTAGTCTCCGAGCAGTACTTC.

The genes are TRBV9 and TRBJ2-2, with 11 bases identical to TRBD2. The CDR3 loop spans 16 amino acids. Germline V lookup: CDR1 SGDLS, CDR2 YYNGEE. V was clipped by 0 bases and J by 6 bases; unmatched bases: 4. CDR3 nucleotide sequence: TGTGCCAGCAGCGTAGATCGACTAGCGGGATCCGGGGAGCTGTTTTTT. Translating gives CASSVDRLAGSGELFF. The whole variable domain, filled in from reference TRBV9 and TRBJ2-2, reads DSGVTQTPKHLITATGQRVTLRCSPRSGDLSVYWYQQSLDQGLQFLIQYYNGEERAKGNILERFSAQQFPDLHSELNLSSLELGDSALYFCASSVDRLAGSGELFFGEGSRLTVL.

V is TRBV5-5 and J is TRBJ2-1; D call uncertain. The length of the CDR3 is 15 residues. V lost 0 bases and J 6 bases, leaving 13 bases between the germline ends. Germline loops: CDR1 SGHKS, CDR2 YYEKEE (reference sequence). The CDR3 DNA reads as TGTGCCAGCAGCTTGGATTTTCGACATATCAATGAGCAGTTCTTC. It translates to CASSLDFRHINEQFF.

This clonotype was seen more than once but under ten times. V usage is TRBV25-1 and J usage is TRBJ1-1, with 7 bases fitting TRBD1. Unmatched junction bases numbered 1, after V lost 8 bases and J lost 1 base. This CDR3 has 12 residues. Per germline, CDR1 MGHDK and CDR2 SYGVNS. The CDR3 DNA sequence: TGTGCCAGCCAGGGGGGGAACACTGAAGCTTTCTTT. It translates to CASQGGNTEAFF.

The chain links TRBV20-1 to TRBJ2-7; perhaps D is TRBD1 or TRBD2 (5 bases each). The germline gives CDR1 DFQATT, CDR2 SNEGSKA (reference sequence). The CDR3 is 15 residues long. The V end was cut by 6 bases, the J end by 6 bases, with 24 bases between. The CDR3 region has the DNA TGCAGTGCCCCTGGGACCTTAATCGGCAGTTTCGAGCAGTACTTC. This translates into CSAPGTLIGSFEQYF.

This clonotype was seen ten or more times. The genes are TRBV29-1 and TRBJ2-3, with D tentatively TRBD2 (6 bases). This CDR3 contains 14 residues. The germline CDR1 and CDR2 sequences are SQVTM and ANQGSEA. Trimming cost V 3 bases and J 0 bases, with 10 bases left between them. CDR3 amino acids: CSVEGLHSTDTQYF. The DNA for the CDR3 is TGCAGCGTTGAGGGACTTCACAGCACAGATACGCAGTATTTT.